These T cell receptor beta chains were read from a single sample in a study of T cell responses to AZD1222 COVID-19 vaccine. The protocol was immunoSEQ multiplex PCR, while the TCRdb copy is restricted to in-frame clones and leaves out a portion. The table lists some 130,000 clones, 70% to 90% of them singletons. Specimen: peripheral blood, collected on day 0 of AZD1222 vaccination. Receptor source: an adult in good health. CDR3s include the opening cysteine and the closing phenylalanine or tryptophan. D genes are given only for firm matches. For some rows the clone size is stated as once, few or many, or as a class when expanded; others skip it.

J,D,V,size,CDR3,DNA
TRBJ1-1,-,TRBV4-3,-,CASSQDKRGDTEAFF,TGCGCCAGCAGCCAAGATAAGAGAGGGGACACTGAAGCTTTCTTT
TRBJ2-1,TRBD2,TRBV7-3,-,CASSFLAGGLNEQFF,TGTGCCAGCAGCTTCCTAGCGGGGGGGCTTAATGAGCAGTTCTTC
TRBJ2-7,-,TRBV6-5,many,CASNTGGNSYEQYF,TGTGCCAGCAATACGGGGGGCAACTCCTACGAGCAGTACTTC
TRBJ1-4,-,TRBV6-5,-,CASSYSALGEKLFF,TGTGCCAGCAGTTACTCGGCCTTAGGGGAAAAACTGTTTTTT
TRBJ1-2,-,TRBV30,-,CAWSEFVWAGAYGYTF,TGTGCCTGGAGTGAATTCGTTTGGGCGGGGGCATATGGCTACACCTTC
TRBJ1-4,-,TRBV7-8,-,CASSLLQGGVGEKLFF,TGTGCCAGCAGCTTACTCCAGGGAGGAGTAGGTGAAAAACTGTTTTTT
TRBJ2-4,TRBD1,TRBV11-3,-,CASTSGGAKNIQYF,TGTGCCAGCACCTCAGGGGGAGCCAAAAACATTCAGTACTTC
TRBJ1-1,TRBD1,TRBV5-6,-,CASSSTYSRGRNTEAFF,TGTGCCAGCAGCTCTACTTACTCAAGGGGGCGAAACACTGAAGCTTTCTTT
TRBJ2-7,TRBD1,TRBV12-3/TRBV12-4,-,CASSRQGYEQYF,TGTGCCAGCAGTAGACAGGGCTACGAGCAGTACTTC
TRBJ2-5,TRBD2,TRBV5-6,few,CASTSLGGMEETQYF,TGTGCCAGCACCTCGCTGGGAGGGATGGAGGAGACCCAGTACTTC
TRBJ1-6,TRBD1,TRBV7-9,few,CASSFGQGFYNSPLHF,TGTGCCAGCAGCTTTGGACAGGGCTTCTATAATTCACCCCTCCACTTT
TRBJ1-2,-,TRBV24-1,-,CATSQGSYGYTF,TGTGCCACCAGTCAGGGGTCCTATGGCTACACCTTC
TRBJ1-1,-,TRBV10-2,few,CASSDGGLAMTNTEAFF,TGCGCCAGCAGTGACGGTGGACTGGCGATGACGAACACTGAAGCTTTCTTT
TRBJ2-7,-,TRBV24-1,-,CATSARSPPPYEQYF,TGTGCCACCAGTGCCCGATCTCCGCCTCCCTACGAGCAGTACTTC
TRBJ2-7,TRBD2,TRBV11-3,-,CASSLGTSGYYEQYF,TGTGCCAGCAGCTTGGGGACTAGCGGGTACTACGAGCAGTACTTC
TRBJ2-7,-,TRBV7-3,-,CASSLRLGGGRAYEQYF,TGTGCCAGCAGCTTAAGGCTCGGCGGGGGCAGAGCCTACGAGCAGTACTTC
TRBJ1-1,-,TRBV19,few,CASRDLSWSTEAFF,TGTGCCAGTCGGGACCTATCCTGGAGCACTGAAGCTTTCTTT
TRBJ2-7,-,TRBV6-2/TRBV6-3,-,CASSYGTYEQYF,TGTGCCAGCAGTTACGGGACCTACGAGCAGTACTTC
TRBJ2-2,-,TRBV27,few,CASREGRTGELFF,TGTGCCAGCAGGGAGGGGCGCACCGGGGAGCTGTTTTTT
TRBJ2-1,-,TRBV27,-,CASRLSYRVQDYNEQFF,TGTGCCAGCCGACTATCATACAGGGTGCAGGACTACAATGAGCAGTTCTTC
TRBJ1-6,-,TRBV27,-,CASSFGTGYNSPLHF,TGTGCCAGCAGTTTCGGGACGGGTTATAATTCACCCCTCCACTTT
TRBJ1-5,-,TRBV19,once,CASSMRSWEQPQHF,TGTGCCAGTAGTATGAGGTCATGGGAGCAGCCCCAGCATTTT
TRBJ2-1,-,TRBV9,few,CASSGRTHLNEQFF,TGTGCCAGCAGCGGGCGAACGCACCTCAATGAGCAGTTCTTC
TRBJ1-1,-,TRBV11-3,-,CASGLGVPAEAFF,TGTGCCAGCGGCCTAGGGGTACCGGCCGAAGCTTTCTTT
TRBJ2-7,TRBD1,TRBV13,-,CASSPWTGVEQYF,TGTGCCAGCAGCCCCTGGACAGGGGTCGAGCAGTACTTC
TRBJ2-1,-,TRBV19,-,CASSIVSEGWKFF,TGTGCCAGTAGTATAGTTTCGGAGGGATGGAAGTTCTTC
TRBJ2-2,-,TRBV27,-,CASSFLGYTGELFF,TGTGCCAGCAGTTTCCTGGGCTACACCGGGGAGCTGTTTTTT
TRBJ2-7,-,TRBV2,-,CASSEEGGIDEQYF,TGTGCCAGCAGTGAAGAGGGAGGAATCGACGAGCAGTACTTC
TRBJ1-2,-,TRBV9,-,CASRGERWDYTF,TGTGCCAGCCGGGGGGAGAGGTGGGATTACACCTTC
TRBJ1-2,-,TRBV5-1,-,CASSPGGPGGYTF,TGCGCCAGCAGCCCTGGGGGCCCCGGGGGCTACACCTTC
TRBJ2-4,-,TRBV5-4,-,CASSLSHRPIQYF,TGTGCCAGCAGCTTGAGCCATAGGCCCATTCAGTACTTC
TRBJ1-3,-,TRBV6-5,-,CASSSPGITSGNTIYF,TGTGCCAGCAGTTCACCAGGGATAACCTCTGGAAACACCATATATTTT
TRBJ1-2,TRBD1,TRBV19,-,CASSARDRGTSNYGYTF,TGTGCCAGTAGTGCCCGGGACAGGGGGACTTCTAACTATGGCTACACCTTC
TRBJ2-4,TRBD1,TRBV15,once,CATSKGGTGGTNLPCF,TGTGCCACCAGCAAAGGGGGGACAGGGGGCACCAACTTACCCTGCTTC